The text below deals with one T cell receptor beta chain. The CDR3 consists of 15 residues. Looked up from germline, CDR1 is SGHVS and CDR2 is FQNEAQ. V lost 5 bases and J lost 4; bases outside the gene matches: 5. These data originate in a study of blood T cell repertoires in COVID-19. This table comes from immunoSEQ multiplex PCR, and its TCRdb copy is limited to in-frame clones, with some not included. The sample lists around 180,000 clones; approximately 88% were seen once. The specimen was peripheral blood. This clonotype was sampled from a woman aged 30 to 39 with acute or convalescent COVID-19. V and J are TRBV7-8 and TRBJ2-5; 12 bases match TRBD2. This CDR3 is CASSTRLAGVETQYF. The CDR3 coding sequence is TGTGCCAGCAGCACTCGACTAGCGGGAGTAGAGACCCAGTACTTC.